Listed here is a single T cell receptor beta chain. This entry belongs to a study of Ad26.COV2.S vaccination and SARS-CoV-2 variants. Indicated treatment: roughly 19 received Ad26.COV2.S at low or high dose, single or two shots; several received placebo; per-sample allocation not given. Samples were taken on day 63 after the first vaccine or placebo injection. This CDR3 is built from 15 residues. Deletions cut 4 bases from V and 4 bases from J, with 17 bases between. Germline CDR1 and CDR2: SGHDN and FVKESK. Assay used: immunoSEQ multiplex PCR; TCRdb lists only in-frame clones, some missing. The repertoire holds around 300,000 clones, with around 89% as singletons.

The starting material was peripheral blood, obtained in a trial of Ad26.COV2.S vaccine versus placebo. The chain combines TRBV14 with TRBJ2-7; possible D gene TRBD1, 6 bases. The TCR originated in a person between 18 and 60 years old who received the Ad26.COV2.S COVID-19 vaccine or a placebo. The CDR3 nucleotides are TGTGCCAGCAGCCGCTTTTCGACAGGCAGTTACGAGCAGTACTTC. Translating gives CASSRFSTGSYEQYF. Full variable domain (remainder filled in from reference TRBV14 and TRBJ2-7): EAGVTQFPSHSVIEKGQTVTLRCDPISGHDNLYWYRRVMGKEIKFLLHFVKESKQDESGMPNNRFLAERTGGTYSTLKVQPAELEDSGVYFCASSRFSTGSYEQYFGPGTRLTVT.